A selection of T cell receptor beta chains follows, all from one sample in a study of blood T cell repertoires in COVID-19. Profiling relied on immunoSEQ multiplex PCR, and the TCRdb table lists in-frame clones only, not all of them. This table holds roughly 140,000 clones, around 80% found once. Specimen: peripheral blood. The receptors derive from a man in his sixties with active or convalescent COVID-19. Both conserved end residues are part of each CDR3. A D gene is named only where the DNA matches it firmly. A clone size is listed for some rows: how often the clone was seen (once, few, many), or a class if it is expanded.

D gene,V gene,J gene,clone size,CDR3 protein,CDR3 DNA
TRBD2,TRBV5-4,TRBJ2-2,-,CASSSTSANTGELFF,TGTGCCAGCAGCTCCACTAGCGCGAACACCGGGGAGCTGTTTTTT
-,TRBV7-2,TRBJ2-5,-,CASSSPSIQETQYF,TGTGCCAGCAGCTCCCCGAGCATCCAAGAGACCCAGTACTTC
TRBD1,TRBV10-2,TRBJ1-2,-,CATTGTALGGYTF,TGCGCCACTACCGGGACAGCTTTAGGGGGCTACACCTTC
-,TRBV5-1,TRBJ1-5,once,CASRLQDNQPQHF,TGCGCCAGCAGACTACAGGACAATCAGCCCCAGCATTTT
TRBD2,TRBV27,TRBJ2-1,-,CASSSSGAYNEQFF,TGTGCCAGCAGTTCTAGCGGGGCCTACAATGAGCAGTTCTTC
TRBD1,TRBV5-1,TRBJ2-7,once,CASRKQGATDEQYF,TGCGCCAGCAGAAAACAGGGGGCGACGGACGAGCAGTACTTC
-,TRBV28,TRBJ1-5,-,CASHSNQPQHF,TGTGCCAGCCATAGCAATCAGCCCCAGCATTTT
TRBD1,TRBV27,TRBJ2-3,-,CASSLSNRGITQYF,TGTGCCAGCAGTTTATCCAACAGGGGTATTACGCAGTATTTT
TRBD1,TRBV5-8,TRBJ1-5,-,CASSPGQVGNQPQHF,TGTGCCAGCAGCCCGGGACAGGTTGGGAATCAGCCCCAGCATTTT
TRBD1,TRBV19,TRBJ2-7,-,CASSPGTGGAGGYEQYF,TGTGCCAGTAGTCCGGGGACAGGGGGCGCGGGAGGATACGAGCAGTACTTC
-,TRBV4-3,TRBJ1-2,few,CASSQDQSGGTYGYTF,TGCGCCAGCAGCCAAGATCAGTCGGGGGGGACCTATGGCTACACCTTC
-,TRBV5-8,TRBJ2-2,once,CASIRRGLIWPGELFF,TGTGCCAGCATTAGGAGGGGGCTGATTTGGCCCGGGGAGCTGTTTTTT
-,TRBV14,TRBJ1-6,-,CASSQAIRDSPLHF,TGTGCCAGCAGCCAAGCTATTCGGGATTCACCCCTCCACTTT
-,TRBV30,TRBJ1-6,-,CAWSSPRGSPLHF,TGTGCCTGGAGTTCCCCTCGGGGTTCACCCCTCCACTTT
-,TRBV7-2,TRBJ1-5,-,CASSLAPGVRQPQHF,TGTGCCAGCAGCTTAGCGCCAGGGGTACGTCAGCCCCAGCATTTT
TRBD2,TRBV18,TRBJ2-2,-,CASSPPSGSTGELFF,TGTGCCAGCTCACCGCCTAGCGGGAGTACCGGGGAGCTGTTTTTT
-,TRBV11-3,TRBJ1-1,-,CASSDDRILRRNTEAFF,TGTGCCAGCAGCGACGACAGGATTCTGCGGAGGAACACTGAAGCTTTCTTT
TRBD2,TRBV7-6,TRBJ2-1,few,CASSTRESSYNEQFF,TGTGCCAGCAGCACGCGGGAGAGCTCCTACAATGAGCAGTTCTTC
-,TRBV18,TRBJ1-5,-,CASSPRAGARNQPQHF,TGTGCCAGCTCACCACGAGCAGGGGCGCGAAATCAGCCCCAGCATTTT
-,TRBV11-2,TRBJ2-2,-,CASSLERQTTGELFF,TGTGCCAGCAGCTTAGAAAGACAGACTACCGGGGAGCTGTTTTTT
-,TRBV15,TRBJ1-3,-,CATSREARGTSGNTIYF,TGTGCCACCAGCAGAGAAGCTCGGGGTACCTCTGGAAACACCATATATTTT
-,TRBV29-1,TRBJ1-2,-,CSVASGAADYGYTF,TGCAGCGTTGCTTCAGGGGCCGCGGACTATGGCTACACCTTC
-,TRBV15,TRBJ1-1,-,CATSRARAAAGTEAFF,TGTGCCACCAGCAGAGCCCGCGCTGCTGCGGGAACTGAAGCTTTCTTT
TRBD2,TRBV6-6,TRBJ2-7,few,CASRTLAGVGEQYF,TGTGCCAGCAGGACACTAGCGGGGGTCGGCGAGCAGTACTTC
TRBD1,TRBV6-4,TRBJ1-5,-,CASSASGGYQPQHF,TGTGCCAGCAGCGCATCAGGGGGCTATCAGCCCCAGCATTTT
-,TRBV4-1,TRBJ1-6,-,CASRIIMVTGGTPLHF,TGCGCCAGCAGGATTATCATGGTGACGGGGGGCACACCCCTCCACTTT
-,TRBV7-9,TRBJ1-3,-,CASSHSLNSGNTIYF,TGTGCCAGCAGTCACAGCTTAAACTCTGGAAACACCATATATTTT
-,TRBV30,TRBJ2-1,-,CAWSTEAGGDSSYNEQFF,TGTGCCTGGAGCACAGAAGCGGGTGGGGATAGCTCCTACAATGAGCAGTTCTTC
TRBD1,TRBV6-1,TRBJ1-5,-,CASSEGTGGQPQHF,TGTGCCAGCAGTGAGGGGACAGGGGGTCAGCCCCAGCATTTT
-,TRBV6-5,TRBJ2-4,-,CASSKKQGGRNIQYF,TGTGCCAGCAGTAAAAAACAGGGAGGGAGGAACATTCAGTACTTC
-,TRBV5-4,TRBJ2-1,once,CASSLARELYNEQFF,TGTGCCAGCAGCTTGGCCCGGGAGCTTTACAATGAGCAGTTCTTC
-,TRBV2,TRBJ2-3,-,CASRETGSTDTQYF,TGTGCCAGCAGGGAAACAGGTAGCACAGATACGCAGTATTTT
TRBD1,TRBV19,TRBJ1-5,-,CASSNEQGPARPQHF,TGTGCCAGTAGTAACGAACAGGGGCCGGCCCGGCCCCAGCATTTT
-,TRBV19,TRBJ1-5,-,CASSPSLGGSQPQHF,TGTGCCAGTAGTCCCTCTTTGGGGGGTAGCCAGCCCCAGCATTTT
-,TRBV2,TRBJ1-1,few,CASSTIGGVNTEAFF,TGTGCCAGCAGCACTATCGGGGGGGTGAACACTGAAGCTTTCTTT
-,TRBV6-5,TRBJ1-2,-,CASSYGTGNYGYTF,TGTGCCAGCAGTTACGGAACAGGGAACTATGGCTACACCTTC
-,TRBV5-1,TRBJ1-1,-,CASAAFGGTEAFF,TGCGCCAGCGCCGCCTTCGGGGGCACTGAAGCTTTCTTT
TRBD2,TRBV5-1,TRBJ2-2,-,CASSQVAGVHTGELFF,TGCGCCAGCAGCCAAGTAGCGGGAGTGCACACCGGGGAGCTGTTTTTT
-,TRBV6-6,TRBJ2-7,-,CASTGHTYEQYF,TGTGCCAGTACCGGACACACCTACGAGCAGTACTTC
-,TRBV7-2,TRBJ2-3,-,CASRLLTGGGRTDTQYF,TGTGCCAGCAGACTACTCACGGGGGGCGGGAGAACAGATACGCAGTATTTT
-,TRBV24-1,TRBJ2-5,-,CATRRATGAQETQYF,TGTGCCACCAGAAGAGCGACAGGCGCCCAAGAGACCCAGTACTTC
TRBD1,TRBV7-9,TRBJ1-4,few,CASSAQGQGRNEKLFF,TGTGCCAGCAGCGCCCAGGGACAGGGGCGGAATGAAAAACTGTTTTTT
TRBD2,TRBV5-1,TRBJ2-1,-,CASSWGTGLAGGPHEQFF,TGCGCCAGCAGCTGGGGAACCGGACTAGCGGGAGGGCCACATGAGCAGTTCTTC
TRBD1,TRBV27,TRBJ2-7,-,CASSPGTGFNEQYF,TGTGCCAGCAGTCCCGGGACAGGGTTCAACGAGCAGTACTTC
-,TRBV24-1,TRBJ2-1,-,CATSGVGGNEQFF,TGTGCCACCAGCGGGGTGGGCGGCAATGAGCAGTTCTTC
-,TRBV19,TRBJ2-3,-,CASSWERLTDTQYF,TGTGCCAGTAGTTGGGAGAGACTCACAGATACGCAGTATTTT